Here is one T cell receptor (beta chain) with its context. The target antigen is unknown. Primers: 60 Vbeta forward and 13 Jbeta reverse. Assay used: immunoSEQ multiplex PCR; TCRdb lists only in-frame clones, some missing. The specimen's table records tens of thousands of clones. The data belong to a study of cytomegalovirus exposure and HLA in healthy donors. Study-wide points: According to an earlier analysis, most TCR beta V segments yielded productive rearrangements about 87% or about 30% of the time.

The CDR3 spans 16 residues. The V gene's germline CDR1 is ENHRY and CDR2 SYGVKD. Unmatched junction bases numbered 3, after V lost 2 bases and J lost 2 bases. Sequenced sample: PBMCs. The clonotype was recovered from a woman aged 40 to 50 in good health and CMV-seropositive. The rearrangement links TRBV10-3 to TRBJ2-7; 13 nucleotides match TRBD2. CDR3 protein: CAISEGTSGIAYEQYF. The DNA of the CDR3 is TGTGCCATCAGTGAGGGGACTAGCGGGATCGCCTACGAGCAGTACTTC.